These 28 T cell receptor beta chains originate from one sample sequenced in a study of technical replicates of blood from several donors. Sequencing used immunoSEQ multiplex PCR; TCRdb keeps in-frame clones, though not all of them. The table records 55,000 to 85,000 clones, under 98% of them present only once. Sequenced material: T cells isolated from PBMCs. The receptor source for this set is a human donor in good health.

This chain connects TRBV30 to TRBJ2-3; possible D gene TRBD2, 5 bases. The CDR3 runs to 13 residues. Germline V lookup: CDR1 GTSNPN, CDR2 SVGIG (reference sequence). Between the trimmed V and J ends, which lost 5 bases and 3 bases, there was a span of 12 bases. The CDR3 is CAWCGYGTDTQYF. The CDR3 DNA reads TGTGCCTGGTGCGGGTACGGGACAGATACGCAGTATTTT.

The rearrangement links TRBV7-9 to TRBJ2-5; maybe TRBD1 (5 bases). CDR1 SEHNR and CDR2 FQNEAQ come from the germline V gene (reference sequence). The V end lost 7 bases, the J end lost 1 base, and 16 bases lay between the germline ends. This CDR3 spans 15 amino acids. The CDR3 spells CASTPRKQVQETQYF. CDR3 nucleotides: TGTGCCAGCACCCCCCGCAAACAGGTCCAAGAGACCCAGTACTTC. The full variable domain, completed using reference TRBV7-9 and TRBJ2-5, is DTGVSQNPRHKITKRGQNVTFRCDPISEHNRLYWYRQTLGQGPEFLTYFQNEAQLEKSRLLSDRFSAERPKGSFSTLEIQRTEQGDSAMYLCASTPRKQVQETQYFGPGTRLLVL.

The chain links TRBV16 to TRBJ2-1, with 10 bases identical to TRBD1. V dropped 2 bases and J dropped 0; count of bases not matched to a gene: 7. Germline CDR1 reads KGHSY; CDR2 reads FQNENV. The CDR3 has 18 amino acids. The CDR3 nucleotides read TGTGCCAGCAGCCAACCGGGACAGGGGTCAAGCTCCTACAATGAGCAGTTCTTC. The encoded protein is CASSQPGQGSSSYNEQFF.

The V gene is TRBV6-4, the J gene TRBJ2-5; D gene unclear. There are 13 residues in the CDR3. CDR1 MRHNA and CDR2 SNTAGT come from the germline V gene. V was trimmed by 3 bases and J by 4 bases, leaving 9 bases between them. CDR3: CASSESRGETQYF. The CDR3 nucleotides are TGTGCCAGCAGTGAATCGAGAGGAGAGACCCAGTACTTC.

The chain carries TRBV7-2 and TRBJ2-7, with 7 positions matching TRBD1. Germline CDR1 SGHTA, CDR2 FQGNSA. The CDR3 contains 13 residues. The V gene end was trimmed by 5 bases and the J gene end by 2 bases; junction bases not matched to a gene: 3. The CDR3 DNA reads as TGTGCCAGCAGCACCGACAGGGCCTACGAGCAGTACTTC. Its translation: CASSTDRAYEQYF. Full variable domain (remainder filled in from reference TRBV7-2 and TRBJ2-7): GAGVSQSPSNKVTEKGKDVELRCDPISGHTALYWYRQSLGQGLEFLIYFQGNSAPDKSGLPSDRFSAERTGGSVSTLTIQRTQQEDSAVYLCASSTDRAYEQYFGPGTRLTVT.

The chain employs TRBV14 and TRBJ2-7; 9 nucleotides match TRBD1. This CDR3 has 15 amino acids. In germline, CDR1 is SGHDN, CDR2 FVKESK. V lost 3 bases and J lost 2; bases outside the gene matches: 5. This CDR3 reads CASSHRDRATYEQYF. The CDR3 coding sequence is TGTGCCAGCAGCCATAGGGACAGGGCTACCTACGAGCAGTACTTC.

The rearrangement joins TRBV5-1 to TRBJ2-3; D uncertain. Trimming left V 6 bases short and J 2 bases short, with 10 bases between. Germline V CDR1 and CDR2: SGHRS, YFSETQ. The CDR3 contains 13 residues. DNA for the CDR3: TGCGCCAGCAACAGTGCTACCACAGATACGCAGTATTTT. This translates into CASNSATTDTQYF.

CDR3 protein: CASSLELAAYLTDTQYF. CDR3 bases: TGTGCCAGCAGCTTGGAACTAGCGGCTTACCTCACAGATACGCAGTATTTT. This chain joins TRBV5-6 and TRBJ2-3; 8 nucleotides agree with TRBD2. Germline loops: CDR1 SGHDT, CDR2 YYEEEE. CDR3 size: 17 residues. Unmatched junction bases numbered 8, after V lost 0 bases and J lost 2 bases.

The CDR3: CTSSQDILRSYEQYF. DNA for the CDR3: TGCACCAGCAGCCAAGATATTTTGAGGTCCTACGAGCAGTACTTC. V and J are TRBV1 and TRBJ2-7; the table's D call TRBD2 went unverified against the DNA. TRBV1 is assigned pseudogene status. CDR3 length: 15 residues.

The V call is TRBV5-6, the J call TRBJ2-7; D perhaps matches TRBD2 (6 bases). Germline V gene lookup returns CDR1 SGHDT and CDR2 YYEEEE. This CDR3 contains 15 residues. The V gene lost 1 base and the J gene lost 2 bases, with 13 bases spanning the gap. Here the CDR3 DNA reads TGTGCCAGCAGCTTGTATCCGGGAGATACCTACGAGCAGTACTTC. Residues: CASSLYPGDTYEQYF.

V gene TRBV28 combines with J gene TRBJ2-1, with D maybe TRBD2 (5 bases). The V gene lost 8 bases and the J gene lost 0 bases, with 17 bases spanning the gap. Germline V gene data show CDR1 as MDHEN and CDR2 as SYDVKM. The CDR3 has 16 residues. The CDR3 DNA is TGTGCCAGCGGCTTCCTGGAGGTCAGCTCCTACAATGAGCAGTTCTTC. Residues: CASGFLEVSSYNEQFF.

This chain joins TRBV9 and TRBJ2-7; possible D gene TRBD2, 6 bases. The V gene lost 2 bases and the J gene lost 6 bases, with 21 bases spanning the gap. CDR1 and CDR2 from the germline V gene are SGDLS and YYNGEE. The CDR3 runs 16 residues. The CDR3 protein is CASSVSDGGYYCEQYF. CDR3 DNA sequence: TGTGCCAGCAGCGTTTCCGATGGAGGGTACTACTGCGAGCAGTACTTC.

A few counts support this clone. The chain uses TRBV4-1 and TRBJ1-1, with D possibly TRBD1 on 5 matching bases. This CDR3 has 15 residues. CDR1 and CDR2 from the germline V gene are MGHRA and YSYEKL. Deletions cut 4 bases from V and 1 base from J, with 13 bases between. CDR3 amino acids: CASSPFPTENTEAFF. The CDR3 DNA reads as TGCGCCAGCAGCCCCTTCCCGACAGAGAACACTGAAGCTTTCTTT.

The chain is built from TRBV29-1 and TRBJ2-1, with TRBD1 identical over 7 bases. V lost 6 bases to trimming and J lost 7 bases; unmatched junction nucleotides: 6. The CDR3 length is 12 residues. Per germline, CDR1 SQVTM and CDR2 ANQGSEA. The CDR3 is CSVPGQFNEQFF. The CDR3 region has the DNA TGCAGCGTCCCGGGACAGTTTAATGAGCAGTTCTTC.

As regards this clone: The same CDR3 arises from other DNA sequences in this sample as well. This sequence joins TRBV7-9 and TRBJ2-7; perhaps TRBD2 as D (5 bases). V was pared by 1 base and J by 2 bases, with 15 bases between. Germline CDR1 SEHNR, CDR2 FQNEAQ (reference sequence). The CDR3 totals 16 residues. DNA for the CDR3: TGTGCCAGCAGCTTAGTGACACTAGGAATCCCCTACGAGCAGTACTTC. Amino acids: CASSLVTLGIPYEQYF. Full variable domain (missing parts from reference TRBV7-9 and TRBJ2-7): DTGVSQNPRHKITKRGQNVTFRCDPISEHNRLYWYRQTLGQGPEFLTYFQNEAQLEKSRLLSDRFSAERPKGSFSTLEIQRTEQGDSAMYLCASSLVTLGIPYEQYFGPGTRLTVT.

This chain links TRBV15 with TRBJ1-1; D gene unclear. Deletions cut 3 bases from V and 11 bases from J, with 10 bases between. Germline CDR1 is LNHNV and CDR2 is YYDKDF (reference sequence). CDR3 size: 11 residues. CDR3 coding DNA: TGTGCCACCAGCAGTTCCGGGGTTGCTTTCTTT. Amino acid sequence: CATSSSGVAFF. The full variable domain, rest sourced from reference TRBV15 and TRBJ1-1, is DAMVIQNPRYQVTQFGKPVTLSCSQTLNHNVMYWYQQKSSQAPKLLFHYYDKDFNNEADTPDNFQSRRPNTSFCFLDIRSPGLGDTAMYLCATSSSGVAFFGQGTRLTVV.

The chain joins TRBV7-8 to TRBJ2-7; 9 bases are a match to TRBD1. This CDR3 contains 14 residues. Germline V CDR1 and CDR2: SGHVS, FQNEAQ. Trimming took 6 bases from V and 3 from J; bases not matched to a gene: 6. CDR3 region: CASSLNRGLYEQYF. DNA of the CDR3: TGTGCCAGCAGTCTTAACAGGGGGCTCTACGAGCAGTACTTC.

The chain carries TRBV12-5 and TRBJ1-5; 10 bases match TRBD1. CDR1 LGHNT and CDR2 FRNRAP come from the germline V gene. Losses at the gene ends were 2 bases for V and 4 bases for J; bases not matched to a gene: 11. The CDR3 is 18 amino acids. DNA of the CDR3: TGTGCTAGTGGTTTGACCTGGACAGGGGGAACCCCTAATCAGCCCCAGCATTTT. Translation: CASGLTWTGGTPNQPQHF.

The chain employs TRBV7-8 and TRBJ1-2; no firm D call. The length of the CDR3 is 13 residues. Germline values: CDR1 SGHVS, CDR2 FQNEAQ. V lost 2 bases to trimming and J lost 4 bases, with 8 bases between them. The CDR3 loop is CASSLSLFYGYTF. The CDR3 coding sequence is TGTGCCAGCAGCTTATCCCTATTCTATGGCTACACCTTC.

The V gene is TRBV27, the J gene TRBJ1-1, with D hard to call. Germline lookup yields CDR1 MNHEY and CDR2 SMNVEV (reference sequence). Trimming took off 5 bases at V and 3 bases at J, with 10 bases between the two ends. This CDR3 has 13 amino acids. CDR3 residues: CASSIGSHTEAFF. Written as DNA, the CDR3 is TGTGCCAGCAGTATCGGGTCCCACACTGAAGCTTTCTTT.

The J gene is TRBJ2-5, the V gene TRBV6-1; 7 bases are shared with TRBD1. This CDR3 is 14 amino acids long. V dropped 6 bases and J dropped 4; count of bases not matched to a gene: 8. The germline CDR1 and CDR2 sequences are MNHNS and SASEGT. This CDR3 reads CASSADRELETQYF. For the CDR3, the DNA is TGTGCCAGCAGCGCCGACAGGGAATTAGAGACCCAGTACTTC.

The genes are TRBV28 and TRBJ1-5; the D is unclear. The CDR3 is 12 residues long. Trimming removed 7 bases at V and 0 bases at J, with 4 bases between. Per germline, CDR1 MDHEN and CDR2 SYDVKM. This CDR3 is CASIGSNQPQHF. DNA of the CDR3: TGTGCCAGCATCGGTAGCAATCAGCCCCAGCATTTT.

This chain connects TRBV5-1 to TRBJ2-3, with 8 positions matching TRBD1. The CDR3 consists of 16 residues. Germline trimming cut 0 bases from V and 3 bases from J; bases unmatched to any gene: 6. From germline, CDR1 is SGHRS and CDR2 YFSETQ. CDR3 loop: CASSLAGGIGTDTQYF. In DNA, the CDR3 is TGCGCCAGCAGCTTGGCAGGGGGCATCGGAACAGATACGCAGTATTTT.

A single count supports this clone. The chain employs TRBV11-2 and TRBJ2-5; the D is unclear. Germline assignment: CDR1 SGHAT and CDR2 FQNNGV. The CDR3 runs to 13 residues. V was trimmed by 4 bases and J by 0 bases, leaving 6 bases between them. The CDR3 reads CASSSVYQETQYF. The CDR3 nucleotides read TGTGCCAGCAGCTCGGTGTACCAAGAGACCCAGTACTTC.

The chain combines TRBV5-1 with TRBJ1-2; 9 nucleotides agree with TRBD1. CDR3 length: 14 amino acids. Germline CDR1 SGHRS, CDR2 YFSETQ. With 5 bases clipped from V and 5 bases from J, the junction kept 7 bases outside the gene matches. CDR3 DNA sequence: TGCGCCAGCAGAGCCGGGGGACAGGGTTATGGCTACACCTTC. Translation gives CASRAGGQGYGYTF.

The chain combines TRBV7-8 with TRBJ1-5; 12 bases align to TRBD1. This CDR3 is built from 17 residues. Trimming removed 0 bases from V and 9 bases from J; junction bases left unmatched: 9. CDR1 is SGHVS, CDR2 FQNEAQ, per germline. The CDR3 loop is CASSLALIGTGGGPQHF. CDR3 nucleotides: TGTGCCAGCAGCTTAGCCCTAATTGGGACAGGGGGCGGGCCCCAGCATTTT. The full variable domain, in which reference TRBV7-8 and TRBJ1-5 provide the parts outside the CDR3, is GAGVSQSPRYKVAKRGQDVALRCDPISGHVSLFWYQQALGQGPEFLTYFQNEAQLDKSGLPSDRFFAERPEGSVSTLKIQRTQQEDSAVYLCASSLALIGTGGGPQHFGDGTRLSIL.

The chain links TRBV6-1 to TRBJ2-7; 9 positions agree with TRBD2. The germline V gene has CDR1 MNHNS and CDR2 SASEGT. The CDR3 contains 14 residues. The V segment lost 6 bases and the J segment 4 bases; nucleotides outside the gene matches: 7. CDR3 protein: CASRIAGDAYEQYF. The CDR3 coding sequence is TGTGCCAGCAGGATAGCGGGAGACGCGTACGAGCAGTACTTC.

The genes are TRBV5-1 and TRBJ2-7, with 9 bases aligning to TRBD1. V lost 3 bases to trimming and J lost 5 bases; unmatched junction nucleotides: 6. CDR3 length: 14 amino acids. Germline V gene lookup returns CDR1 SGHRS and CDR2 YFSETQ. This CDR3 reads CASSSGQGGDEQYF. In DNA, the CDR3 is TGCGCCAGCAGCTCGGGACAGGGTGGTGACGAGCAGTACTTC.